This T cell receptor beta chain was captured in a study of shared clonotypes between healthy human individuals. At the level of the study: Donors had three CD4 naive, three CD4 memory, two CD8 naive and one CD8 memory plate apiece.

The V end was cut by 0 bases, the J end by 4 bases, with 5 bases between. From germline, CDR1 is LGHNA and CDR2 YNFKEQ. This CDR3 is built from 13 residues. Study findings and constraints: Estimated richness values were generally larger in naive subsets than in memory subsets.

With regard to this clone: The antigen is undetermined. This likely reflects a read error, since a far larger clone is one base away.

This table comes from immunoSEQ multiplex PCR, and its TCRdb copy is limited to in-frame clones, with some not included. The sample carries 1 million to 1.3 million clones, around three quarters recorded once. The sample was memory CD4+ T cells from PBMCs. The subset here: CD45RA-negative fraction. This TCR was sampled from a man younger than 30 in good health. Some clones in this sample may be carry-over from other donors' samples. The chain joins TRBV4-2 to TRBJ2-3; D is ambiguous. DNA of the CDR3: TGTGCCAGCAGCCAAGATCTCCCAGATACGCAGTATTTT. Protein product: CASSQDLPDTQYF.